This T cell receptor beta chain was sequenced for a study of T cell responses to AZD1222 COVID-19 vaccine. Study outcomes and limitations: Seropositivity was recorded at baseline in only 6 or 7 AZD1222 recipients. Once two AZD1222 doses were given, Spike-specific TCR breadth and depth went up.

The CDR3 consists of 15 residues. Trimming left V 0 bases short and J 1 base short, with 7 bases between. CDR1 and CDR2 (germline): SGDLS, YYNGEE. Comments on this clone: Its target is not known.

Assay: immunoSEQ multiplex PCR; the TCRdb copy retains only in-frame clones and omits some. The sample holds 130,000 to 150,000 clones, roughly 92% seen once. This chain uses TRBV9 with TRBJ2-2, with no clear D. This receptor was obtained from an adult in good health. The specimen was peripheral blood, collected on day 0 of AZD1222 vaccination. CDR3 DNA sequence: TGTGCCAGCAGCGTAGGGCCAGGGAACACCGGGGAGCTGTTTTTT. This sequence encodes CASSVGPGNTGELFF.